This T cell receptor (beta chain) was captured by sequencing in a study of PD-1 blockade in classical Hodgkin lymphoma. A remark on this clone: Its antigen is as yet unknown.

Each of the patients experienced relapse following autologous stem cell transplantation, and their brentuximab vedotin exposure differed. The table came from immunoSEQ multiplex PCR; TCRdb's copy has only in-frame clones and leaves some out. The sample consists of approximately 46,000 clones, approximately 73% of them appearing once. The germline gives CDR1 MNHNY, CDR2 SVGAGI (reference sequence). Trimming removed 5 bases at V and 7 bases at J, with 12 bases between. The CDR3 runs 14 residues. Notes on the study in general: Complete responders entered with baseline diversity on par with newly diagnosed patients, the results showed. When set against healthy donors, newly diagnosed patients were reported to show lower baseline TCR diversity.

The specimen was peripheral blood mononuclear cells (PBMCs), collected at baseline. J is TRBJ1-6 and V is TRBV6-6; D is possibly TRBD1 (6 bases). The sequence derives from a human donor with classical Hodgkin lymphoma. CDR3 region: CASSLMTGNSPLHF. In nucleotides, the CDR3 is TGTGCCAGCAGTCTGATGACAGGAAATTCACCCCTCCACTTT.